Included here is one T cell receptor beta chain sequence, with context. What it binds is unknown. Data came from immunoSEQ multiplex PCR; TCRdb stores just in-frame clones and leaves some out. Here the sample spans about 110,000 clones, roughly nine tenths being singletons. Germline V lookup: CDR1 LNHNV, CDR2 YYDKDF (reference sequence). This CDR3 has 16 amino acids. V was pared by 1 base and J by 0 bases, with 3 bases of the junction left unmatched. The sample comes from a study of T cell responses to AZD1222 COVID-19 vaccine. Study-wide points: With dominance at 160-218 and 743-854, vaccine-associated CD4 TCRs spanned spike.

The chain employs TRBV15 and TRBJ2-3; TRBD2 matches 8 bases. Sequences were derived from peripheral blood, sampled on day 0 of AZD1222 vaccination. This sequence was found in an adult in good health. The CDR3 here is CATSRGSGASTDTQYF. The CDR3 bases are TGTGCCACCAGCAGAGGTAGCGGGGCGAGCACAGATACGCAGTATTTT. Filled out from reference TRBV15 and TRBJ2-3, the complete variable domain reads DAMVIQNPRYQVTQFGKPVTLSCSQTLNHNVMYWYQQKSSQAPKLLFHYYDKDFNNEADTPDNFQSRRPNTSFCFLDIRSPGLGDTAMYLCATSRGSGASTDTQYFGPGTRLTVL.